This passage covers 12 T cell receptor beta chains from one sample sequenced in a study of cytomegalovirus exposure and HLA in healthy donors. The PCR had 60 Vbeta and 13 Jbeta primers. Only in-frame clones appear in the TCRdb table, and some are missing; sequencing was by immunoSEQ multiplex PCR. In the table there are 90,000 to 140,000 clones, under 85% of which are singletons. Sequencing was carried out using PBMCs. The source of these receptors is a young man in good health and CMV-seronegative.

This clone turned up a few times. The chain is built from TRBV28 and TRBJ1-5; D not resolved. V lost 8 bases, J lost 0 bases, and 17 bases lay in between. The V gene's germline CDR1 is MDHEN and CDR2 SYDVKM. This CDR3 is 16 amino acids long. CDR3 bases: TGTGCCAGCCTCCCTGGTACTTATTATAGCAATCAGCCCCAGCATTTT. Its translation: CASLPGTYYSNQPQHF.

V gene TRBV6-5 combines with J gene TRBJ2-7; 12 bases line up with TRBD1. The CDR3 contains 15 residues. The J segment lost 7 bases and the V segment lost 2 bases, leaving 6 bases of the junction unmatched. Germline V CDR1 and CDR2: MNHEY, SVGAGI. In nucleotides, the CDR3 is TGTGCCAGCAGTTACCCGGGACAGGGGGCTTGGGAGCAGTACTTC. It yields the protein CASSYPGQGAWEQYF.

The chain employs TRBV21-1 and TRBJ1-5; TRBD1 is the table's D call, not checked against the DNA. TRBV21-1 is deemed a pseudogene. The CDR3 runs to 16 residues. CDR3 sequence: CASSKLGQLSNQPQHF. CDR3 coding DNA: TGTGCCAGCAGCAAATTAGGACAGCTTAGCAATCAGCCCCAGCATTTT.

The genes are TRBV9 and TRBJ1-1, with D uncertain. V dropped 3 bases and J dropped 0 bases, with 9 bases sitting between them. This CDR3 region has 14 residues. CDR1 and CDR2 from the germline V gene are SGDLS and YYNGEE. CDR3 DNA sequence: TGTGCCAGCAGCGCAATAACGGTGAACACTGAAGCTTTCTTT. Protein product: CASSAITVNTEAFF.

The CDR3 region is CASSPRGGGTEAFF. For the CDR3, the DNA is TGTGCCAGCTCGCCAAGAGGCGGTGGGACTGAAGCTTTCTTT. The chain joins TRBV28 to TRBJ1-1; no definite D call. Germline V gene data show CDR1 as MDHEN and CDR2 as SYDVKM. V was shortened by 8 bases and J by 5 bases, with 18 bases between the two germline ends. This CDR3 comprises 14 residues.

CDR3 bases: TGTGCCAGCAGCTTTAATTTTCCCGTCGAGCAGTACTTC. This sequence encodes CASSFNFPVEQYF. The chain recombines TRBV13 with TRBJ2-7; D not resolved. The V end lost 3 bases, the J end lost 6 bases, and 12 bases lay between the germline ends. The length of the CDR3 is 13 residues. CDR1 and CDR2 (germline): PRHDT, FYEKMQ (reference sequence). The full variable domain, with the rest looked up from reference TRBV13 and TRBJ2-7, is AAGVIQSPRHLIKEKRETATLKCYPIPRHDTVYWYQQGPGQDPQFLISFYEKMQSDKGSIPDRFSAQQFSDYHSELNMSSLELGDSALYFCASSFNFPVEQYFGPGTRLTVT.

The gene calls are TRBV2 and TRBJ2-3; 7 bases line up with TRBD2. Germline lookup yields CDR1 SNHLY and CDR2 FYNNEI. The CDR3 length is 14 residues. V shed 3 bases and J 2 bases; nucleotides not matched to a gene: 2. This CDR3 is CASSERGITDTQYF. Written as DNA, the CDR3 is TGTGCCAGCAGTGAGCGGGGGATCACAGATACGCAGTATTTT.

The chain is built from TRBV7-9 and TRBJ2-7, with D possibly being TRBD2 (6 bases). CDR1 SEHNR and CDR2 FQNEAQ come from the germline V gene (reference sequence). Trimming shortened V by 5 bases and J by 2 bases, and 19 bases separated the two germline ends. The CDR3 spans 16 residues. The CDR3 DNA reads TGTGCCAGCAGCCCCGTGACTAGAACCACGACCTACGAGCAGTACTTC. It is translated as CASSPVTRTTTYEQYF.

This clone was seen once. The rearrangement links TRBV4-1 to TRBJ2-7; tentative D call: TRBD2 (6 bases). V lost 0 bases to trimming and J lost 2 bases, with 11 bases between them. The CDR3 contains 15 residues. Germline values: CDR1 MGHRA, CDR2 YSYEKL. The CDR3 is CASSQDRGYPYEQYF. The CDR3 region has the DNA TGCGCCAGCAGCCAAGATCGGGGGTATCCCTACGAGCAGTACTTC.

Here the CDR3 reads CASSLALARYEQYF. The CDR3 region has the DNA TGTGCCAGCAGCTTGGCCCTAGCGAGGTACGAGCAGTACTTC. This chain joins TRBV5-6 and TRBJ2-7, with D possibly being TRBD2 (6 bases). The CDR3 sequence is 14 residues long. CDR1 and CDR2 from the germline V gene are SGHDT and YYEEEE. Trimming stripped 0 bases from V and 4 bases from J, with 11 bases between. The complete variable domain, with remaining parts taken from reference TRBV5-6 and TRBJ2-7, reads DAGVTQSPTHLIKTRGQQVTLRCSPKSGHDTVSWYQQALGQGPQFIFQYYEEEERQRGNFPDRFSGHQFPNYSSELNVNALLLGDSALYLCASSLALARYEQYFGPGTRLTVT.

The chain joins TRBV7-9 to TRBJ2-3; a possible D gene is TRBD2 (6 bases). The V end was cut by 1 base, the J end by 2 bases, with 19 bases between. Germline values: CDR1 SEHNR, CDR2 FQNEAQ (reference sequence). CDR3 size: 18 residues. The CDR3 region is CASSLEDFGRGNTDTQYF. As DNA, the CDR3 is TGTGCCAGCAGCTTAGAGGATTTCGGGCGGGGCAACACAGATACGCAGTATTTT.

The chain has TRBV30 and TRBJ1-6; no reliable D call. Trimming shortened V by 8 bases and J by 5 bases, and 16 bases separated the two germline ends. Germline CDR1 GTSNPN, CDR2 SVGIG (reference sequence). CDR3 size: 14 residues. The CDR3 region has the DNA TGTGCCCACAAGCGCCGGCCCGATAATTCACCCCTCCACTTT. It specifies CAHKRRPDNSPLHF.